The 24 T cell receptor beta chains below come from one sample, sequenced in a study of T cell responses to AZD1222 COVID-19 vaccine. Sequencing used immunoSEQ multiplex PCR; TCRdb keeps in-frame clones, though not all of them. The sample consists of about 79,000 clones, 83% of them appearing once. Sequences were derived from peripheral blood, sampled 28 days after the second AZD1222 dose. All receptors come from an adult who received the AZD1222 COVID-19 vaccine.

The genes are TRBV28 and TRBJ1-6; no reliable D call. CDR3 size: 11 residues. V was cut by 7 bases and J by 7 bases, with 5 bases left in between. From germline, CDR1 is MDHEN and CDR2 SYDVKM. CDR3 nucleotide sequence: TGTGCCAGCAAGTCAAATTCACCCCTCCACTTT. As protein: CASKSNSPLHF.

The CDR3 nucleotides are TGTGCCAGCGGCCCTCTCACTGAAGCTTTCTTT. Its translation is CASGPLTEAFF. V usage is TRBV27 and J usage is TRBJ1-1; D is ambiguous. Germline CDR1 reads MNHEY; CDR2 reads SMNVEV (reference sequence). The CDR3 has 11 amino acids. V gave up 8 bases and J gave up 4 bases, with 8 bases separating them.

The CDR3 bases are TGCGCCAGCAGCACCCTAGCGGGGCAGGTAGATACGCAGTATTTT. Translated, it gives CASSTLAGQVDTQYF. The rearrangement uses TRBV5-1 and TRBJ2-3, with 9 bases matching TRBD2. The length of the CDR3 is 15 residues. In germline, CDR1 is SGHRS, CDR2 YFSETQ. J lost 5 bases, V lost 4 bases, and 8 bases had no gene match.

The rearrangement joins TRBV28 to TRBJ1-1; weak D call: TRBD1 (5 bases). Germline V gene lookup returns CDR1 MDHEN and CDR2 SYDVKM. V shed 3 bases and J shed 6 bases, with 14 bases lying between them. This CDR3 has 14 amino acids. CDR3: CASSLGRVLAEAFF. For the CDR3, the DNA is TGTGCCAGCAGTTTGGGCAGGGTTCTGGCTGAAGCTTTCTTT.

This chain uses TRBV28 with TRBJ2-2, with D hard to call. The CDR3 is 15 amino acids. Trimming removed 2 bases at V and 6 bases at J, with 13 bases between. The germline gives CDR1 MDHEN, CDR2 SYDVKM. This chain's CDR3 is CASSLVTVASGELFF. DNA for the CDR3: TGTGCCAGCAGTTTAGTAACAGTTGCATCCGGGGAGCTGTTTTTT.

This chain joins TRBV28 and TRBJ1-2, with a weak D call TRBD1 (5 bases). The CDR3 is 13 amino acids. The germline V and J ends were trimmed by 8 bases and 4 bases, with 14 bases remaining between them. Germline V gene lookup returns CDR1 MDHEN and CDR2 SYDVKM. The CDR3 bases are TGTGCCAGCGGGGCCGGGGCAGCCTATGGCTACACCTTC. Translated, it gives CASGAGAAYGYTF.

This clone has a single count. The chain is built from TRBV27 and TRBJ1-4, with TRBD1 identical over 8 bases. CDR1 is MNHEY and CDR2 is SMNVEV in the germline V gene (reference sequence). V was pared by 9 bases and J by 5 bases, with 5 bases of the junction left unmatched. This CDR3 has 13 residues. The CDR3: CASLDRVNEKLFF. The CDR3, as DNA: TGTGCCAGTCTGGACAGGGTAAATGAAAAACTGTTTTTT.

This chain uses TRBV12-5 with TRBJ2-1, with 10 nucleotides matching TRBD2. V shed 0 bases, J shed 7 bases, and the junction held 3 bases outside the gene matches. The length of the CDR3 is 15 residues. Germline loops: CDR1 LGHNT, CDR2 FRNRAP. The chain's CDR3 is CASGLVLAGRNEQFF. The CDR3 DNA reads TGTGCTAGTGGTTTGGTACTAGCGGGAAGGAATGAGCAGTTCTTC.

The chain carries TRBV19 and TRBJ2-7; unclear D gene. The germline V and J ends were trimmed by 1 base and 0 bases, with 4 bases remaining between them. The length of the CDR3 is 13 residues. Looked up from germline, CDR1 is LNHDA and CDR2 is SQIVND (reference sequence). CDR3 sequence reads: CASSIGHSYEQYF. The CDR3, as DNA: TGTGCCAGTAGTATAGGACACTCCTACGAGCAGTACTTC.

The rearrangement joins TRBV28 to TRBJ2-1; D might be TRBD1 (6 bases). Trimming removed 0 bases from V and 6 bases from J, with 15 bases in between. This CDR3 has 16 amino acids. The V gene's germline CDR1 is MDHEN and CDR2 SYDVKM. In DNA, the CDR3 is TGTGCCAGCAGTTTATGGCAGGGGTCGATCTCCAATGAGCAGTTCTTC. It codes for CASSLWQGSISNEQFF.

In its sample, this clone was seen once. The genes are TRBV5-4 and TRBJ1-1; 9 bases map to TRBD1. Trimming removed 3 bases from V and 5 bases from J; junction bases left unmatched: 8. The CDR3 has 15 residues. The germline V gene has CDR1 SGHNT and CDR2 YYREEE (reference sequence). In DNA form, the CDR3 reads TGTGCCAGCAGCTCTAGGGACAGGGTCGGGACTGAAGCTTTCTTT. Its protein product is CASSSRDRVGTEAFF. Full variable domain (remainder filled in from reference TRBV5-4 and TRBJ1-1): ETGVTQSPTHLIKTRGQQVTLRCSSQSGHNTVSWYQQALGQGPQFIFQYYREEENGRGNFPPRFSGLQFPNYSSELNVNALELDDSALYLCASSSRDRVGTEAFFGQGTRLTVV.

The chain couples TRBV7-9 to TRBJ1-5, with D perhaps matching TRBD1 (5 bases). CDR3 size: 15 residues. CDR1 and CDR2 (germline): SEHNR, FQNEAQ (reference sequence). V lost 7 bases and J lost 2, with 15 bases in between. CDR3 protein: CASTRGDSGNQPQHF. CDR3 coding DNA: TGTGCCAGCACAAGAGGCGACAGCGGCAATCAGCCCCAGCATTTT.

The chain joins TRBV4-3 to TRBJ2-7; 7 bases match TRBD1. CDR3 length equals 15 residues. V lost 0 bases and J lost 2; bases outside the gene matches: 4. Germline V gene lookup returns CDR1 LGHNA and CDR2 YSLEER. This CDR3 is CASSQEGQSTYEQYF. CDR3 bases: TGCGCCAGCAGCCAAGAGGGACAGAGTACCTACGAGCAGTACTTC.

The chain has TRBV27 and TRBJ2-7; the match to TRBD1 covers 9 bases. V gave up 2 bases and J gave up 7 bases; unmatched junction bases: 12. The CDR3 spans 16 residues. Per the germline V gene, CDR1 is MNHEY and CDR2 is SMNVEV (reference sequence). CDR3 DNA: TGTGCCAGCAGTTTAAGGTGGGGCCGGGACAGGGAAGAGCAGTACTTC. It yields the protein CASSLRWGRDREEQYF.

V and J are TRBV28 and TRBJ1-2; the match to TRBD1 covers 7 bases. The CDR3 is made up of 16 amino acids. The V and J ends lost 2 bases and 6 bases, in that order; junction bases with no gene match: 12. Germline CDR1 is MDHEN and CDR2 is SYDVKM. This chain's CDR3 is CASSLGQDGKRHGYTF. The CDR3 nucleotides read TGTGCCAGCAGTTTAGGACAGGATGGTAAAAGGCATGGCTACACCTTC.

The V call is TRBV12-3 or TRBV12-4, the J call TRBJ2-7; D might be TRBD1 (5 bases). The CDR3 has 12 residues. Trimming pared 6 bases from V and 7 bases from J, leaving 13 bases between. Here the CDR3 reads CASSRTRTEQYF. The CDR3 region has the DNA TGTGCCAGCAGCCGAACGAGGACAGAGCAGTACTTC.

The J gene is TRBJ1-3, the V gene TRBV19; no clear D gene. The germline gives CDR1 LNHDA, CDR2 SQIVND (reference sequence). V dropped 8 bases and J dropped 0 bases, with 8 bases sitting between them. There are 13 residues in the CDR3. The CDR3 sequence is CASARGSGNTIYF. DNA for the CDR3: TGTGCCAGTGCCCGGGGCTCTGGAAACACCATATATTTT.

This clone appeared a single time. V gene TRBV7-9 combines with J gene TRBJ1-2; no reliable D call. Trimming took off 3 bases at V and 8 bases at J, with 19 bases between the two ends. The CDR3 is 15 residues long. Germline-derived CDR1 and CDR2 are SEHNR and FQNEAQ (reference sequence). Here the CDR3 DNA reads TGTGCCAGCAGCTTGAGGTCCGAGATTTTGGAAGGCTACACCTTC. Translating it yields CASSLRSEILEGYTF. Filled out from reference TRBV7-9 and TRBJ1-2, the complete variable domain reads DTGVSQNPRHKITKRGQNVTFRCDPISEHNRLYWYRQTLGQGPEFLTYFQNEAQLEKSRLLSDRFSAERPKGSFSTLEIQRTEQGDSAMYLCASSLRSEILEGYTFGSGTRLTVV.

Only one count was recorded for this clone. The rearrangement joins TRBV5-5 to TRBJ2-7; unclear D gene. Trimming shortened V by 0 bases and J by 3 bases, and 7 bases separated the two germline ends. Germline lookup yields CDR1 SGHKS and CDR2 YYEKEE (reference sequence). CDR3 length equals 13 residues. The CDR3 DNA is TGTGCCAGCAGCTTGGTCTCCAACTACGAGCAGTACTTC. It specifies CASSLVSNYEQYF. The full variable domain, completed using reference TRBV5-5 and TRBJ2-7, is DAGVTQSPTHLIKTRGQQVTLRCSPISGHKSVSWYQQVLGQGPQFIFQYYEKEERGRGNFPDRFSARQFPNYSSELNVNALLLGDSALYLCASSLVSNYEQYFGPGTRLTVT.

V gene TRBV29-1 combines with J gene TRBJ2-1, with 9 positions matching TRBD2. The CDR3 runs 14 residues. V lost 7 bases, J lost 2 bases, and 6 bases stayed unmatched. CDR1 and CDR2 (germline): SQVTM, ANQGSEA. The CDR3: CSAELAGAYNEQFF. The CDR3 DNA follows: TGCAGCGCCGAATTAGCGGGAGCCTACAATGAGCAGTTCTTC.

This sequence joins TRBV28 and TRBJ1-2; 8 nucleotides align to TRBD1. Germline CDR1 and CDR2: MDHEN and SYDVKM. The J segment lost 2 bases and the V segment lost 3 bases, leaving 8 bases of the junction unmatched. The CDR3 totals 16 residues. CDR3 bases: TGTGCCAGCAGTTTGAGACAGGGGCGAACCAACTATGGCTACACCTTC. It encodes CASSLRQGRTNYGYTF.

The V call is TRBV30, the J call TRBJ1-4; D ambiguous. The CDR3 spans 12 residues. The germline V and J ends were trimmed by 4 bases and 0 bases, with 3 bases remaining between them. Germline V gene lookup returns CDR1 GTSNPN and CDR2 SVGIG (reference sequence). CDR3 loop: CAWTATNEKLFF. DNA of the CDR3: TGTGCCTGGACAGCAACTAATGAAAAACTGTTTTTT.

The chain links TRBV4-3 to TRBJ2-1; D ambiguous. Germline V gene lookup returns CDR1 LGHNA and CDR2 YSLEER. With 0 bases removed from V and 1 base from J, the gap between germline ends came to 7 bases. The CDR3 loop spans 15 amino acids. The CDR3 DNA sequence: TGCGCCAGCAGCCAAGATGGCCGGTCCTACAATGAGCAGTTCTTC. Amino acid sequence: CASSQDGRSYNEQFF.

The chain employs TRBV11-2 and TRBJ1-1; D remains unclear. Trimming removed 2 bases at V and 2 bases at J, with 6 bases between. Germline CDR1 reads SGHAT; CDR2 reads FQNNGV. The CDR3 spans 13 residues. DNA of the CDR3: TGTGCCAGCAGCTTAACAGATAACACTGAAGCTTTCTTT. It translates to CASSLTDNTEAFF.